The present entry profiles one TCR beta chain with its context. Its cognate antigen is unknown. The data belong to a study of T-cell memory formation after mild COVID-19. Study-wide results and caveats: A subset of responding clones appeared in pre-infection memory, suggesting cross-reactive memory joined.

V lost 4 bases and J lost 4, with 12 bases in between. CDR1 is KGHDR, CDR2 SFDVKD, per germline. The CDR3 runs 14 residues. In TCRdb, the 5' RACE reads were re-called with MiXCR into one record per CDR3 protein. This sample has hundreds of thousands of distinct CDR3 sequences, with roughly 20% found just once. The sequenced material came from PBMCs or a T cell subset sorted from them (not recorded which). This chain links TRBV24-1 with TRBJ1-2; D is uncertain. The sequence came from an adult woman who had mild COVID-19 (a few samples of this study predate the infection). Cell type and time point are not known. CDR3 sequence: CATSDRCTTYGYTF. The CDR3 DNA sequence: TGTGCCACCAGTGACCGCTGTACGACCTATGGCTACACCTTC.